A selection of T cell receptor beta chains follows, all from one sample in a study of blood T cell repertoires in COVID-19. Assay: immunoSEQ multiplex PCR; the TCRdb copy retains only in-frame clones and omits some. The table includes some 200,000 clones, 94% detected once. The sample taken for sequencing was peripheral blood. The receptors here all came from a man under 40 with COVID-19, enrolled during active disease. Each CDR3 is given with its conserved first and last residue. Fields, in order: J gene, V gene, D gene, clone size, CDR3 DNA, CDR3 protein. A D gene is named only where the DNA matches it firmly. Expanded clones get a size class; other rows say once, few or many, or leave the size out.

TRBJ2-7 | TRBV6-5 | - | - | TGTGCCAGCAGGTCGAGCCACGAGCAGTACTTC | CASRSSHEQYF
TRBJ1-2 | TRBV12-3/TRBV12-4 | - | - | TGTGCCAGCAGCCTGAACAGGGATGGCTACACCTTC | CASSLNRDGYTF
TRBJ2-5 | TRBV18 | TRBD2 | - | TGTGCCAGCTCACGGCGGGGGGGTGAGACCCAGTACTTC | CASSRRGGETQYF
TRBJ1-1 | TRBV2 | TRBD1 | - | TGTGCCAGCAGGGACAGGGAAACCTTCATGAACACTGAAGCTTTCTTT | CASRDRETFMNTEAFF
TRBJ2-7 | TRBV6-6 | TRBD2 | - | TGTGCCAGCAGTTACTCTACTAGCGGTAACGAGCAGTACTTC | CASSYSTSGNEQYF
TRBJ1-1 | TRBV25-1 | - | - | TGTGCCAGCAGTGAGAGTCTGGGCTTCACTGAAGCTTTCTTT | CASSESLGFTEAFF
TRBJ1-1 | TRBV6-5 | - | once | TGTGCCAGCAGTTCGACAGGCACCCGATTAGCTTTCTTT | CASSSTGTRLAFF
TRBJ2-4 | TRBV11-3 | - | - | TGTGCCAGCAGCTCCCGTGGAGGGGACGGCATTCAGTACTTC | CASSSRGGDGIQYF
TRBJ1-2 | TRBV7-9 | TRBD1 | - | TGTGCCAGCGTTACTGGGACAGGGAGTTCGGGGAACTATGGCTACACCTTC | CASVTGTGSSGNYGYTF
TRBJ1-2 | TRBV3-1/TRBV3-2 | - | - | TGTGCCAGCAGCCAACCAACTAACTATGGCTACACCTTC | CASSQPTNYGYTF
TRBJ1-1 | TRBV6-5 | TRBD1 | once | TGTGCCGCCTGGACAGGGGCGTTGGTGGGTAAAGCTTTCTTT | CAAWTGALVGKAFF
TRBJ1-5 | TRBV19 | TRBD1 | - | TGTGCCAGTACCAGGACAGGAGGGGGATACAATCAGCCCCAGCATTTT | CASTRTGGGYNQPQHF
TRBJ1-5 | TRBV6-1 | TRBD1 | - | TGTGCCAGCAGTGAAGGGACAGGGGTCCACTTCAATCAGCCCCAGCATTTT | CASSEGTGVHFNQPQHF
TRBJ2-2 | TRBV12-3/TRBV12-4 | - | - | TGTGCCAGCAGCCGCACCGGGGAGCTGTTTTTT | CASSRTGELFF